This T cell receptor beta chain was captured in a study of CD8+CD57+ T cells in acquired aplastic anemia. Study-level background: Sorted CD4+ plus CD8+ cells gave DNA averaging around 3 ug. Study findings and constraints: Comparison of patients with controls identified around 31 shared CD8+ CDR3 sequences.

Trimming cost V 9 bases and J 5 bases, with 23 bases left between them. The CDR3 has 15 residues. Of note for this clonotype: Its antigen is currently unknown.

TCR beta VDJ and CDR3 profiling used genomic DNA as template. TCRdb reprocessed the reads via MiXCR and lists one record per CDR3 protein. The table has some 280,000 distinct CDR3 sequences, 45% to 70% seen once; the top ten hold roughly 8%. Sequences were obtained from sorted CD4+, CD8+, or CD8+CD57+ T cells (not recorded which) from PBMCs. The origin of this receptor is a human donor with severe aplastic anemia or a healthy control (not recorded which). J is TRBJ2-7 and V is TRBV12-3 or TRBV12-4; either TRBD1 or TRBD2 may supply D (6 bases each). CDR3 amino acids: CASSYGQPGAHEQYF. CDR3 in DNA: TGTGCCAGTAGCTACGGGCAGCCGGGGGCCCACGAGCAGTACTTC.